This TCR beta chain was identified during a study of T-cell reconstitution after alpha-beta-depleted transplantation in children. Regarding the study as a whole: Elevated TCRbeta diversity at day 60 was traced, in some patients, to surviving recipient T cells and thymic progenitors. Where alpha-beta T cells came from about two months after transplant was reportedly several hundred expanded graft clones.

The CDR3 has 17 amino acids. Germline trimming cut 8 bases from V and 6 bases from J; bases unmatched to any gene: 18. During its preparation, the TCRbeta library received unique molecular identifiers. TCRdb passed the PCR reads through MiXCR, listing each CDR3 protein once. This table holds approximately 210,000 distinct CDR3 sequences, more than 15% found once. The table lists this clonotype with a few counts. The antigen remains undetermined. The chain combines TRBV12-3 or TRBV12-4 with TRBJ1-4; TRBD1 aligns across 7 bases. Sequenced material: PBMCs, mostly from graft donor cells, taken 360 days after TCRalphabeta/CD19-depleted stem cell transplant. This clonotype was obtained from a male patient aged 2-15 years who had a stem cell transplant for acute lymphoblastic leukemia, so the T cells may come from the graft donor. In nucleotides, the CDR3 is TGTGCCAGCGGGACAGAGCTCCTTTTTGGGGAATATGAAAAACTGTTTTTT. It encodes CASGTELLFGEYEKLFF.